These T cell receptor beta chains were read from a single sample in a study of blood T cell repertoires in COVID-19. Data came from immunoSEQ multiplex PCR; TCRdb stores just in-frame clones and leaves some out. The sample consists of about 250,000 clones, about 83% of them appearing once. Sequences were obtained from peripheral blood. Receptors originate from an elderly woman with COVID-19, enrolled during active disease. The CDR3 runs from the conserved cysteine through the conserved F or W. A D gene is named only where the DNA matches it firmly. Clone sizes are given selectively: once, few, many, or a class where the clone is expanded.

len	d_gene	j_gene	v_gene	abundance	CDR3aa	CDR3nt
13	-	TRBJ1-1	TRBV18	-	CASSLTQDTEAFF	TGTGCCAGCTCACTTACCCAGGACACTGAAGCTTTCTTT
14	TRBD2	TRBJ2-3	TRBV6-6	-	CASSRGGVTDTQYF	TGTGCCAGCAGTCGCGGGGGGGTGACAGATACGCAGTATTTT
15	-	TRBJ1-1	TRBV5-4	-	CASSIPGRGSTEAFF	TGTGCCAGCAGCATACCGGGGCGGGGTAGCACTGAAGCTTTCTTT
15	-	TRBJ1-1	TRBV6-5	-	CASSYSDSMNTEAFF	TGTGCCAGCAGTTACTCGGACAGTATGAACACTGAAGCTTTCTTT
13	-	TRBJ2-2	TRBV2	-	CASSGDLPGELFF	TGTGCCAGCAGCGGAGACTTACCCGGGGAGCTGTTTTTT
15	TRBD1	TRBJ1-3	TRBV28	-	CASSSQGAEGNTIYF	TGTGCCAGCAGCAGCCAGGGGGCGGAGGGAAACACCATATATTTT
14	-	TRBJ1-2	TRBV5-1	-	CASSLGGTNYGYTF	TGCGCCAGCAGCTTGGGGGGGACAAACTATGGCTACACCTTC
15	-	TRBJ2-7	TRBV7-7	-	CASSLASGSSYEQYF	TGTGCCAGCAGCTTAGCCTCCGGGAGCTCCTACGAGCAGTACTTC
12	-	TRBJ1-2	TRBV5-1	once	CASSLSQGRYTF	TGCGCCAGCAGCTTGTCCCAGGGTCGCTACACCTTC
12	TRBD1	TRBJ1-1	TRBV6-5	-	CASSSTGTEAFF	TGTGCCAGCAGTTCGACAGGGACTGAAGCTTTCTTT
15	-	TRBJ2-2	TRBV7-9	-	CASSPLASYTGELFF	TGTGCCAGCAGCCCCCTGGCTTCATACACCGGGGAGCTGTTTTTT
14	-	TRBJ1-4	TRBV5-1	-	CASSLGGTNEKLFF	TGCGCCAGCAGTCTGGGAGGAACTAATGAAAAACTGTTTTTT
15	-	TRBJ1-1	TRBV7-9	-	CASSGFTGMNTEAFF	TGTGCCAGCAGCGGATTCACAGGAATGAACACTGAAGCTTTCTTT
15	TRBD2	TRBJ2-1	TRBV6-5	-	CASRVSGGHYNEQFF	TGTGCCAGCAGAGTTAGCGGGGGGCACTACAATGAGCAGTTCTTC
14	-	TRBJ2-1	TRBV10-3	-	CAISESTDYNEQFF	TGTGCCATCAGTGAGTCAACAGATTACAATGAGCAGTTCTTC
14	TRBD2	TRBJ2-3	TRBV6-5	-	CASSSGGSTDTQYF	TGTGCCAGCAGTAGCGGGGGGAGCACAGATACGCAGTATTTT
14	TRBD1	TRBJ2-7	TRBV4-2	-	CASSQVGTVYEQYF	TGTGCCAGCAGCCAAGTTGGGACAGTCTACGAGCAGTACTTC
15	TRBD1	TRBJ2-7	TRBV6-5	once	CASSLRDRGTYEQYF	TGTGCCAGCAGCCTCCGGGACAGGGGAACCTACGAGCAGTACTTC
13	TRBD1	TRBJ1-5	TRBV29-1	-	CSVATGVGQPQHF	TGCAGCGTCGCTACAGGGGTCGGGCAGCCCCAGCATTTT
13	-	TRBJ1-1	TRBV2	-	CATRNEVDTEAFF	TGTGCCACCCGGAACGAGGTCGACACTGAAGCTTTCTTT
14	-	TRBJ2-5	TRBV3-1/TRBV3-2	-	CASSHHGGPETQYF	TGTGCCAGCAGCCACCACGGGGGTCCTGAGACCCAGTACTTC
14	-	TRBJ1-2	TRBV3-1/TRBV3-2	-	CASSQVGGNYGYTF	TGTGCCAGCAGCCAAGTAGGCGGTAACTATGGCTACACCTTC
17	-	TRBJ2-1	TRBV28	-	CASRLSRTASSYNEQFF	TGTGCCAGCAGACTCTCGCGGACTGCGAGCTCCTACAATGAGCAGTTCTTC
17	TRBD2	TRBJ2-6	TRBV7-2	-	CASSLIAGGRGANVLTF	TGTGCCAGCAGTTTAATAGCGGGGGGTAGAGGGGCCAACGTCCTGACTTTC
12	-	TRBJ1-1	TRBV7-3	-	CASGELNTEAFF	TGTGCCAGCGGTGAGTTGAACACTGAAGCTTTCTTT
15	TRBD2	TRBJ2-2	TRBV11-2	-	CASSLAGGKAGELFF	TGTGCCAGCAGCTTAGCGGGGGGGAAGGCCGGGGAGCTGTTTTTT
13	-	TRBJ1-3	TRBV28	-	CASRLTAGNTIYF	TGTGCCAGCAGACTGACAGCCGGGAACACCATATATTTT
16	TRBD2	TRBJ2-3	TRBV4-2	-	CASSQQGTSGGDTQYF	TGTGCCAGCAGCCAACAAGGGACTAGCGGGGGTGATACGCAGTATTTT
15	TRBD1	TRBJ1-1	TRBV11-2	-	CASSPTPDRETEAFF	TGTGCCAGCAGTCCCACCCCGGACAGGGAGACTGAAGCTTTCTTT
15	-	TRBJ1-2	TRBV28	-	CASSTPDSLGYGYTF	TGTGCCAGCAGCACCCCGGACAGTTTGGGTTATGGCTACACCTTC
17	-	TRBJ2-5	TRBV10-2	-	CASSESPRGGLRETQYF	TGCGCCAGCAGTGAGTCCCCTCGTGGGGGACTGCGAGAGACCCAGTACTTC
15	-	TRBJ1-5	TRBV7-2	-	CASSSQPGWEQPQHF	TGTGCCAGCAGCTCCCAGCCAGGGTGGGAACAGCCCCAGCATTTT
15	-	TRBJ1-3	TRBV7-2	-	CASSLVTGPGNTIYF	TGTGCCAGCAGCCTAGTAACAGGGCCTGGAAACACCATATATTTT
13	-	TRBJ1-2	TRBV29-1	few	CSVVRDDYYGYTF	TGCAGCGTTGTACGGGATGACTACTATGGCTACACCTTC
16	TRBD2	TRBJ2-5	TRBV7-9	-	CASSPYLAGAQETQYF	TGTGCCAGCAGCCCGTATCTAGCGGGGGCTCAAGAGACCCAGTACTTC
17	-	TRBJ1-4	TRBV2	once	CASSGEPPGHANEKLFF	TGTGCCAGCAGTGGAGAGCCTCCGGGACACGCCAATGAAAAACTGTTTTTT
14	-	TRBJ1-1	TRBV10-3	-	CATHQRAMNTEAFF	TGTGCCACCCATCAGCGGGCGATGAACACTGAAGCTTTCTTT
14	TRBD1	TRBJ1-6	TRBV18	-	CASSPTGANSPLHF	TGTGCCAGCTCACCGACAGGGGCCAATTCACCCCTCCACTTT
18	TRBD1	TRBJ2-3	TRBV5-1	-	CASSLRGLQGTGADTQYF	TGCGCCAGCAGCTTGAGGGGGCTACAGGGGACGGGCGCAGATACGCAGTATTTT
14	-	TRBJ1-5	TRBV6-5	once	CASSYGGLNQPQHF	TGTGCCAGCAGTTACGGGGGACTAAATCAACCCCAGCATTTT
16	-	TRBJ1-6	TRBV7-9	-	CASSLRLDLRESPLHF	TGTGCCAGCAGCTTGAGGCTAGATCTTCGAGAGTCACCCCTCCACTTT
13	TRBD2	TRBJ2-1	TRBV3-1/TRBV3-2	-	CASTYWGGNEQFF	TGTGCCAGCACCTATTGGGGAGGGAATGAGCAGTTCTTC
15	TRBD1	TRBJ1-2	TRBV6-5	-	CASRVIVQGDYGYTF	TGTGCCAGCCGCGTAATCGTACAGGGGGACTATGGCTACACCTTC
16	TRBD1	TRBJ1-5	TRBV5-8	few	CASSLPGTGANQPQHF	TGTGCCAGCAGCCTTCCAGGGACAGGGGCAAATCAGCCCCAGCATTTT
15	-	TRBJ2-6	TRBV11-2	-	CASSLGLPGANVLTF	TGTGCCAGCAGCTTAGGACTTCCTGGGGCCAACGTCCTGACTTTC
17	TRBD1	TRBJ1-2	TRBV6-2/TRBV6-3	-	CASSYSLDRQANYGYTF	TGTGCCAGCAGTTACTCCCTGGACAGGCAAGCTAACTATGGCTACACCTTC
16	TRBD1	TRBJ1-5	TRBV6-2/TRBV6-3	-	CASSYITTGGYQPQHF	TGTGCCAGCAGTTACATAACGACAGGGGGCTATCAGCCCCAGCATTTT
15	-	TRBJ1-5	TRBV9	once	CASSGTSLSNQPQHF	TGTGCCAGCAGCGGGACTTCCCTAAGCAATCAGCCCCAGCATTTT
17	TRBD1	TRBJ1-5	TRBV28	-	CASSRSRTGVSDQPQHF	TGTGCCAGCAGTCGATCTCGAACAGGGGTCTCGGATCAGCCCCAGCATTTT
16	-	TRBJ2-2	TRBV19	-	CASSISGLLSTGELFF	TGTGCCAGTAGTATATCCGGACTCCTCAGCACCGGGGAGCTGTTTTTT
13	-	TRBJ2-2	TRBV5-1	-	CASAAADTGELFF	TGCGCCAGCGCGGCTGCGGACACCGGGGAGCTGTTTTTT
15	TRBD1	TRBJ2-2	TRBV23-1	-	CASSPGTENTGELFF	TGCGCCAGCAGTCCCGGGACAGAGAACACCGGGGAGCTGTTTTTT
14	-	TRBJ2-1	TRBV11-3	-	CASSSQDVGNEQFF	TGTGCCAGCAGCTCTCAGGATGTAGGCAATGAGCAGTTCTTC
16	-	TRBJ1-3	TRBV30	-	CAWRKAGASSGNTIYF	TGTGCCTGGCGTAAGGCGGGGGCGAGTTCTGGAAACACCATATATTTT
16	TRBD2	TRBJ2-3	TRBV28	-	CASSSPQRGGTDTQYF	TGTGCCAGCAGTTCCCCCCAGCGGGGGGGCACAGATACGCAGTATTTT